Below, 10 T cell receptor beta chains from the same sample are listed, as sequenced in a study of cytomegalovirus exposure and HLA in healthy donors. The PCR ran on 60 Vbeta and 13 Jbeta primers. The table came from immunoSEQ multiplex PCR; TCRdb's copy has only in-frame clones and leaves some out. The profile shows around 170,000 clones, 75% to 90% of them singletons. The sample was PBMCs. These receptor sequences come from a man aged 35 to 55 in good health and CMV-seropositive.

The chain links TRBV6-6 to TRBJ2-7; D may be TRBD1 (5 bases). Trimming stripped 0 bases from V and 5 bases from J, with 14 bases between. This CDR3 has 15 residues. Germline CDR1 is MNHNY and CDR2 is SVGAGI (reference sequence). This chain's CDR3 is CASSYSTQGWDEQYF. The CDR3 DNA reads TGTGCCAGCAGTTACTCGACTCAGGGTTGGGACGAGCAGTACTTC.

The chain is built from TRBV10-2 and TRBJ1-4; D remains ambiguous. Germline assignment: CDR1 WSHSY and CDR2 SAAADI. V was trimmed by 7 bases and J by 8 bases, leaving 11 bases between them. This CDR3 region has 12 residues. The CDR3 protein is CASTHPGEKLFF. As DNA, the CDR3 is TGCGCCAGCACCCACCCGGGGGAAAAACTGTTTTTT.

This chain links TRBV19 with TRBJ1-1, with 10 bases aligning to TRBD1. J lost 6 bases, V lost 6 bases, and 4 bases had no gene match. Germline V CDR1 and CDR2: LNHDA, SQIVND (reference sequence). The length of the CDR3 is 13 residues. Written as DNA, the CDR3 is TGTGCCAGTAGGGGGACAGGGGCGCCTGAAGCTTTCTTT. As protein: CASRGTGAPEAFF.

The chain is built from TRBV4-1 and TRBJ1-6; D is possibly TRBD1 (6 bases). With 5 bases removed from V and 4 bases from J, the gap between germline ends came to 12 bases. The CDR3 loop spans 15 amino acids. Germline CDR1 reads MGHRA; CDR2 reads YSYEKL. The CDR3 region is CASSEGGLYNSPLHF. The CDR3, as DNA: TGCGCCAGCAGCGAGGGGGGGCTATATAATTCACCCCTCCACTTT.

This chain joins TRBV27 and TRBJ1-2; 7 nucleotides line up with TRBD1. After removal of 8 bases from V and 5 bases from J, the junction contained 8 bases not matched to a gene. The CDR3 runs to 13 residues. Per germline, CDR1 MNHEY and CDR2 SMNVEV (reference sequence). CDR3 sequence: CASSRTGPYGYTF. The CDR3 DNA follows: TGTGCCAGCTCTAGGACAGGACCGTATGGCTACACCTTC.

V usage is TRBV28 and J usage is TRBJ1-2; 8 bases align to TRBD1. Germline CDR1 MDHEN, CDR2 SYDVKM. This CDR3 has 12 amino acids. Losses at the gene ends were 4 bases for V and 6 bases for J; bases not matched to a gene: 1. The CDR3 DNA is TGTGCCAGCAGTTCGACAGGGGATGGCTACACCTTC. Translating it yields CASSSTGDGYTF.

The table lists this clone with a few counts. This rearrangement joins TRBV4-3 to TRBJ1-5; D is unresolved. CDR1 is LGHNA, CDR2 YSLEER, per germline. V was trimmed by 0 bases and J by 7 bases, leaving 13 bases between them. This CDR3 is built from 15 residues. The CDR3 coding sequence is TGCGCCAGCAGCCAAGAGGAGGGAGTAGGGCAGCCCCAGCATTTT. Translating gives CASSQEEGVGQPQHF.

This clone is a singleton in its sample. The chain is built from TRBV6-5 and TRBJ1-5; D is uncertain. The germline CDR1 and CDR2 sequences are MNHEY and SVGAGI. Trimming removed 8 bases at V and 1 base at J, with 6 bases between. The CDR3 contains 12 residues. The CDR3 loop is CASRGSNQPQHF. Written as DNA, the CDR3 is TGTGCCAGCCGAGGAAGCAATCAGCCCCAGCATTTT.

This clone appeared a few times. This chain joins TRBV5-1 and TRBJ1-2; 7 bases map to TRBD1. Germline lookup yields CDR1 SGHRS and CDR2 YFSETQ. V was pared by 6 bases and J by 5 bases, with 16 bases of the junction left unmatched. The CDR3 is made up of 16 amino acids. CDR3 bases: TGCGCCAGCATGGTCGGACAGGTCGGTGAGGCGTATGGCTACACCTTC. Translated, it gives CASMVGQVGEAYGYTF.

The chain joins TRBV11-2 to TRBJ2-7, with 10 bases aligning to TRBD1. Germline values: CDR1 SGHAT, CDR2 FQNNGV. This CDR3 region has 14 residues. The ends lost 1 base at V and 7 bases at J; junction bases unmatched: 4. The CDR3 nucleotides read TGTGCCAGCAGCTTAGGACAGGGGGCGGGGGAGCAGTACTTC. Its protein is CASSLGQGAGEQYF.